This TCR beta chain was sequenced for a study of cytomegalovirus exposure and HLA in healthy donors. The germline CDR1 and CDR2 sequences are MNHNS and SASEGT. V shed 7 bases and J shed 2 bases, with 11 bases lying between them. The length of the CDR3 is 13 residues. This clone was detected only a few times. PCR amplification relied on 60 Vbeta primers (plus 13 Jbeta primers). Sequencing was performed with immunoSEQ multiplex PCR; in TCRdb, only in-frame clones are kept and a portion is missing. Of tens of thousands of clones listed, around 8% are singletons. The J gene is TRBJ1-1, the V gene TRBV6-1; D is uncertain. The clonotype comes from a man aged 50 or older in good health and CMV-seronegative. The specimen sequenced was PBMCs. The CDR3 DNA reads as TGTGCCAGCACCAGTCGTCCAAACACTGAAGCTTTCTTT. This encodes CASTSRPNTEAFF.